The rows below give T cell receptor beta chains drawn from one sample of a study of regulatory T cells in long-lasting Graves disease. Each CDR3 protein gets one entry after TCRdb re-called the multiplex PCR reads with MiXCR. The table shows some 450,000 distinct CDR3 sequences, with around 24% occurring only once. The sequenced sample was peripheral blood mononuclear cells (PBMCs), obtained when the disease was refractory, from a patient treated with antithyroid drugs. Receptor source: a female donor with Graves disease. Each CDR3 is given with its conserved first and last residue. The D gene is left open where the match is weak. Size values are once, few and many counts, or a class for expanded clones, and some rows have none.

D	V	J	size	CDR3	DNA
-	TRBV20-1	TRBJ1-5	many	CSARETGNQPQHF	TGCAGTGCTAGAGAGACCGGGAATCAGCCCCAGCATTTT
-	TRBV20-1	TRBJ1-3	few	CSARGAGRNTIYF	TGCAGTGCTAGAGGTGCAGGGAGGAACACCATATATTTT
-	TRBV6-2/TRBV6-3	TRBJ1-1	-	CASSEGGKLYTEAFF	TGTGCCAGCAGTGAAGGCGGCAAGCTTTACACTGAAGCTTTCTTT
-	TRBV2	TRBJ1-4	-	CASSSGTYEKLFF	TGTGCCAGTAGCTCCGGGACATATGAAAAACTGTTTTTT
-	TRBV29-1	TRBJ2-5	many	CSARLAATKETQYF	TGCAGCGCCCGCCTTGCAGCGACAAAAGAGACCCAGTACTTC
-	TRBV5-1	TRBJ2-7	-	CASSESAFEQYF	TGCGCCAGCAGCGAGTCGGCGTTCGAGCAGTACTTC
-	TRBV12-3/TRBV12-4	TRBJ1-2	-	CASSFFWSPNYGYTF	TGTGCCAGCAGTTTCTTCTGGAGTCCGAACTATGGCTACACCTTC
-	TRBV6-1	TRBJ1-2	-	CASSPGGPLENYGYTF	TGTGCCAGCAGTCCCGGGGGTCCCCTCGAGAACTATGGCTACACCTTC
-	TRBV20-1	TRBJ1-5	-	CSARDARNGPQHF	TGCAGTGCTAGAGATGCCAGGAACGGGCCCCAGCATTTT
-	TRBV5-1	TRBJ1-2	-	CASSVPGGHGTF	TGCGCCAGCAGCGTACCCGGTGGACATGGGACCTTC
TRBD1	TRBV2	TRBJ2-5	many	CASSEAGTGFGKTQYF	TGTGCCAGCAGTGAAGCGGGGACAGGGTTCGGGAAGACCCAGTACTTC
-	TRBV28	TRBJ1-5	many	CASSLAQGLGNQPQHF	TGTGCCAGCAGTTTAGCACAGGGACTCGGAAATCAGCCCCAGCATTTT
-	TRBV5-1	TRBJ2-7	few	CASRFNRGGNYEQYF	TGCGCCAGCAGATTTAACAGGGGAGGGAACTACGAGCAGTACTTC
-	TRBV15	TRBJ2-2	-	CATSRVGSGELFF	TGTGCCACCAGCAGAGTCGGCTCTGGGGAGCTGTTTTTT
TRBD1	TRBV12-3/TRBV12-4	TRBJ1-4	-	CASSPDRGNEKLFF	TGTGCCAGCAGTCCCGACAGGGGTAATGAAAAACTGTTTTTT
TRBD1	TRBV6-1	TRBJ2-7	many	CASWDSLAWEQYF	TGTGCCAGCTGGGACAGTCTAGCTTGGGAGCAGTACTTC
-	TRBV19	TRBJ1-2	-	CASAGGPPNYGYTF	TGTGCCAGCGCGGGGGGACCTCCTAACTATGGCTACACCTTC
-	TRBV7-6	TRBJ1-4	many	CASSLNRGEKLFF	TGTGCCAGCAGCTTAAATCGGGGTGAAAAACTGTTTTTT
TRBD1	TRBV25-1	TRBJ1-1	few	CASSVDRGQGFVAFF	TGTGCCAGCAGCGTTGACCGGGGACAGGGGTTTGTAGCTTTCTTT
-	TRBV7-9	TRBJ1-4	few	CASSPQGFREKLFF	TGTGCCAGCAGCCCACAGGGTTTCAGAGAAAAACTGTTTTTT
-	TRBV20-1	TRBJ2-7	-	CSAGRAGVEQYF	TGCAGTGCTGGACGCGCAGGGGTTGAGCAGTACTTC
TRBD1	TRBV2	TRBJ1-1	few	CASTGGETEAFF	TGTGCCAGTACAGGGGGCGAAACTGAAGCTTTCTTT
-	TRBV2	TRBJ2-3	-	CASRPGRTTDTQYF	TGTGCCAGCAGACCGGGGAGGACCACAGATACGCAGTATTTT
-	TRBV27	TRBJ2-1	-	CASRVEGLINEQFF	TGTGCCAGCAGGGTCGAGGGACTGATCAATGAGCAGTTCTTC
-	TRBV7-2	TRBJ2-2	-	CASSSVQGGFAGELFF	TGTGCCAGCAGCTCAGTACAGGGTGGTTTCGCCGGGGAGCTGTTTTTT
-	TRBV7-9	TRBJ1-5	few	CASSLNANQPQHF	TGTGCCAGCAGCTTAAATGCAAATCAGCCCCAGCATTTT
TRBD2	TRBV19	TRBJ2-7	-	CASSIGREVDEQYF	TGTGCCAGTAGTATCGGGCGGGAGGTCGACGAGCAGTACTTC
-	TRBV18	TRBJ1-6	few	CASSGQGNNSPLHF	TGTGCCAGCTCAGGGCAGGGGAATAATTCACCCCTCCACTTT
-	TRBV7-2	TRBJ1-1	-	CASSPEGTGASRAFF	TGTGCCAGCAGCCCAGAGGGAACAGGAGCGTCTCGAGCTTTCTTT
-	TRBV5-6	TRBJ1-2	few	CASSLVAGVPNYGYTF	TGTGCCAGCAGCTTGGTAGCAGGGGTACCTAACTATGGCTACACCTTC
-	TRBV29-1	TRBJ1-4	-	CSVEEQGLEKLFF	TGCAGCGTTGAAGAACAGGGTTTAGAAAAACTGTTTTTT
-	TRBV2	TRBJ2-2	-	CASSDIAPERFRSGELFF	TGTGCCAGCAGTGATATAGCCCCGGAGCGGTTCCGTAGCGGGGAGCTGTTTTTT
TRBD1	TRBV2	TRBJ2-7	-	CASSSGTGAGEQYF	TGTGCCAGCAGCTCCGGGACAGGGGCGGGGGAGCAGTACTTC
-	TRBV5-4	TRBJ2-7	-	CASSLGRESNEQYF	TGTGCCAGCAGCTTGGGGAGGGAGAGCAACGAGCAGTACTTC
-	TRBV30	TRBJ2-3	-	CAWSGLANTDTQYF	TGTGCCTGGAGTGGTTTAGCGAATACAGATACGCAGTATTTT
TRBD1	TRBV4-1	TRBJ2-7	few	CASSRLHLGQGNYEQYF	TGCGCCAGCAGCCGCCTCCATCTGGGACAGGGAAACTACGAGCAGTACTTC
-	TRBV19	TRBJ1-5	-	CASSIQVNSNQPQHF	TGTGCCAGTAGTATACAGGTGAATAGCAATCAGCCCCAGCATTTT
-	TRBV3-1	TRBJ2-2	-	CASSQDGSLNTGELFF	TGTGCCAGCAGCCAAGATGGCAGCCTAAACACCGGGGAGCTGTTTTTT
TRBD2	TRBV6-1	TRBJ2-2	few	CASSISGKSGELFF	TGTGCCAGCAGCATTAGCGGGAAATCCGGGGAGCTGTTTTTT
-	TRBV28	TRBJ1-2	many	CASSLGVIHYGYTF	TGTGCCAGCAGTTTAGGGGTGATCCACTATGGCTACACCTTC
-	TRBV28	TRBJ2-3	-	CASSLFDTQYF	TGTGCCAGCAGTTTATTCGATACGCAGTATTTT
TRBD1	TRBV2	TRBJ2-2	many	CASSPPSLLGQTTGELFF	TGTGCCAGCAGCCCACCTTCACTACTGGGACAGACGACCGGGGAGCTGTTTTTT
TRBD1	TRBV28	TRBJ1-6	many	CASSKRTGRGNNSPLHF	TGTGCCAGCAGCAAAAGGACAGGTCGGGGGAATAATTCACCCCTCCACTTT
TRBD1	TRBV10-3	TRBJ2-7	few	CAIRGTGNEQYF	TGTGCCATCAGGGGGACAGGGAACGAGCAGTACTTC
-	TRBV5-5	TRBJ1-4	few	CASSTDRITNEKLFF	TGTGCCAGCAGCACCGACAGAATAACTAATGAAAAACTGTTTTTT
-	TRBV5-1	TRBJ1-3	-	CASSLSPGPGNTIYF	TGCGCCAGCAGCTTGTCACCGGGCCCCGGAAACACCATATATTTT
TRBD2	TRBV6-1	TRBJ2-5	few	CASSPSGAYQETQYF	TGTGCCAGCAGTCCTAGCGGAGCTTACCAAGAGACCCAGTACTTC
TRBD1	TRBV29-1	TRBJ1-2	few	CTADRGDGYTF	TGCACCGCGGACAGGGGGGATGGCTACACCTTC
TRBD2	TRBV20-1	TRBJ2-7	-	CSAALAGGRGNEQYF	TGCAGTGCTGCCCTAGCGGGAGGACGCGGTAACGAGCAGTACTTC